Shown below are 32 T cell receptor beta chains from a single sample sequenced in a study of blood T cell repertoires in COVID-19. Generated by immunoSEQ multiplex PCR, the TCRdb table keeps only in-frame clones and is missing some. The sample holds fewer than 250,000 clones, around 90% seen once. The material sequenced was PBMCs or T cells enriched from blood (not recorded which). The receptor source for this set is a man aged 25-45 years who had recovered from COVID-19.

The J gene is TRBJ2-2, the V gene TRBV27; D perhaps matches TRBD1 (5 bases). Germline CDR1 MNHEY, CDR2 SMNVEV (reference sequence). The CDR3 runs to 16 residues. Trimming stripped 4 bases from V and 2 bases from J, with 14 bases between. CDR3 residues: CASSWSQAHNTGELFF. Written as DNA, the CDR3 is TGTGCCAGCAGTTGGTCACAGGCGCACAACACCGGGGAGCTGTTTTTT.

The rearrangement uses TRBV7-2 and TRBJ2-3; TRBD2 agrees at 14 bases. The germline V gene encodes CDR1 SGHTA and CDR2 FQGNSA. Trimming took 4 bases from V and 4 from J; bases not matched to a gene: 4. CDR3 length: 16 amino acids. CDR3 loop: CASSSRLAGGPDTQYF. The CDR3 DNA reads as TGTGCCAGCAGCTCTAGACTAGCGGGAGGGCCAGATACGCAGTATTTT.

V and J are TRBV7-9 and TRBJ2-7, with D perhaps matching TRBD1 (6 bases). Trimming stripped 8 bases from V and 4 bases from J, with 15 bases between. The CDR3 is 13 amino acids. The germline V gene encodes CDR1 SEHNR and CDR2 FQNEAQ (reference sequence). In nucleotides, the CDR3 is TGTGCCAGCTGCCCGGGACACCTTTACGAGCAGTACTTC. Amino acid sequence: CASCPGHLYEQYF. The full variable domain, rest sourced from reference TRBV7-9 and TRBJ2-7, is DTGVSQNPRHKITKRGQNVTFRCDPISEHNRLYWYRQTLGQGPEFLTYFQNEAQLEKSRLLSDRFSAERPKGSFSTLEIQRTEQGDSAMYLCASCPGHLYEQYFGPGTRLTVT.

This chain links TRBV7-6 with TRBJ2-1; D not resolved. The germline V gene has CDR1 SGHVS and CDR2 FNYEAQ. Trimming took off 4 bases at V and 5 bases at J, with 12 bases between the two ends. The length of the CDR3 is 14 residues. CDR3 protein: CASSSSLRDNEQFF. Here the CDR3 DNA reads TGTGCCAGCAGCTCGAGTCTTCGGGACAATGAGCAGTTCTTC.

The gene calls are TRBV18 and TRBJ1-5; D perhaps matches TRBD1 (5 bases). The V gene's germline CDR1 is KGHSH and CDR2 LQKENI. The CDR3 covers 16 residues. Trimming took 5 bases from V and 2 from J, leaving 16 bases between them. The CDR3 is CASSLMGDSRNQPQHF. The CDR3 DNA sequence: TGTGCCAGCTCATTGATGGGGGACTCCCGCAATCAGCCCCAGCATTTT.

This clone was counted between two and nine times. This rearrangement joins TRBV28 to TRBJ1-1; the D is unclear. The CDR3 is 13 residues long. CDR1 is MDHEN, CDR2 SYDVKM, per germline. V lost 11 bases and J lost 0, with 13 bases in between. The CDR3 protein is CASAGVMNTEAFF. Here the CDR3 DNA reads TGTGCCTCCGCCGGGGTCATGAACACTGAAGCTTTCTTT. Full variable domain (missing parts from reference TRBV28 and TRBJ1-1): DVKVTQSSRYLVKRTGEKVFLECVQDMDHENMFWYRQDPGLGLRLIYFSYDVKMKEKGDIPEGYSVSREKKERFSLILESASTNQTSMYLCASAGVMNTEAFFGQGTRLTVV.

The DNA of the CDR3 is TGTGCCAGCAGTCGGGTTCTCAACACCGGGGAGCTGTTTTTT. Translation gives CASSRVLNTGELFF. The chain links TRBV27 to TRBJ2-2; the D is unclear. V was cut by 5 bases and J by 2 bases, with 9 bases left in between. The CDR3 runs to 14 residues. CDR1 and CDR2 from the germline V gene are MNHEY and SMNVEV (reference sequence).

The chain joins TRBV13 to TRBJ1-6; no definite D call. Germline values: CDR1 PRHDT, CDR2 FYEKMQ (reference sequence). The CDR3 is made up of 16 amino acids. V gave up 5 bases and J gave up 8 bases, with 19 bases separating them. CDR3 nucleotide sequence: TGTGCCAGCAGCGCCTCCCGTATGCGACATGATTCACCCCTCCACTTT. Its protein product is CASSASRMRHDSPLHF.

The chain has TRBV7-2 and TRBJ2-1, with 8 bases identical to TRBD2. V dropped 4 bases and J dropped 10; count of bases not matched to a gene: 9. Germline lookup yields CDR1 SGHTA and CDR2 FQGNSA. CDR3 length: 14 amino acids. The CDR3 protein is CASSSPGGAPEQFF. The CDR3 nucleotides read TGTGCCAGCAGCTCCCCCGGGGGGGCCCCGGAGCAGTTCTTC.

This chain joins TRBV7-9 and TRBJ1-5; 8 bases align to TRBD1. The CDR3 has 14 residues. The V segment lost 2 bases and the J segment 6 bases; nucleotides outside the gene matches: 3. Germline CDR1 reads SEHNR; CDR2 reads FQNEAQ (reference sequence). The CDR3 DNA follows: TGTGCCAGCAGCTTACAGGGGGCTTCTCAGCCCCAGCATTTT. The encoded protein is CASSLQGASQPQHF.

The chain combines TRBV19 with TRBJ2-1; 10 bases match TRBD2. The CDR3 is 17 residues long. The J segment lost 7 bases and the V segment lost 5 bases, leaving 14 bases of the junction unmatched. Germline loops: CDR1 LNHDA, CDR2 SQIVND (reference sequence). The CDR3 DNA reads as TGTGCCAGTAGTTTGGGCCCAGCGGGAGGGCCGGGAAATGAGCAGTTCTTC. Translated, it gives CASSLGPAGGPGNEQFF.

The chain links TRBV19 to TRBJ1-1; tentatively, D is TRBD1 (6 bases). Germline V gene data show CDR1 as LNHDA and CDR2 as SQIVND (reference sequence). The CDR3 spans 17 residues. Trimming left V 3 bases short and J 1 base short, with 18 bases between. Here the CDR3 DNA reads TGTGCCAGTAGTATTTTTGCGAGTGGCAGGGGGAACACTGAAGCTTTCTTT. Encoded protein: CASSIFASGRGNTEAFF.

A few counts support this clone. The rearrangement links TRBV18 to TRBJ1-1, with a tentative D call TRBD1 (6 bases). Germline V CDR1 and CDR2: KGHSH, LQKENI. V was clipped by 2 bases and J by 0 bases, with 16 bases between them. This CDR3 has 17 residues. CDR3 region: CASSPNRGAMMNTEAFF. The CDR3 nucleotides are TGTGCCAGCTCACCAAACCGGGGGGCGATGATGAACACTGAAGCTTTCTTT.

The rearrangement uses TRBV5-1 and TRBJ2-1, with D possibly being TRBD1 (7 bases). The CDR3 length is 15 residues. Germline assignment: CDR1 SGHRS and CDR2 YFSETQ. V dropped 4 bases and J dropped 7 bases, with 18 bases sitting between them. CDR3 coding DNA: TGCGCCAGCAGCCCCAGGGGGGCCGGTTATAATGAGCAGTTCTTC. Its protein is CASSPRGAGYNEQFF. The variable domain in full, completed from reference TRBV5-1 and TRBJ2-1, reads KAGVTQTPRYLIKTRGQQVTLSCSPISGHRSVSWYQQTPGQGLQFLFEYFSETQRNKGNFPGRFSGRQFSNSRSEMNVSTLELGDSALYLCASSPRGAGYNEQFFGPGTRLTVL.

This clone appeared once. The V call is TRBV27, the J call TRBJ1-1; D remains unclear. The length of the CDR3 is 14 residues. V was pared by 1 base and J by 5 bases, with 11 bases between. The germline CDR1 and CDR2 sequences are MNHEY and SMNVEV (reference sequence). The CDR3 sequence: CASSLFNSGTEAFF. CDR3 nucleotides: TGTGCCAGCAGTTTATTTAATAGCGGGACTGAAGCTTTCTTT.

CDR3 DNA sequence: TGTGCCAGCAAATCCCTGACAGGGGGGGATACGCAGTATTTT. This gives the protein CASKSLTGGDTQYF. V gene TRBV27 combines with J gene TRBJ2-3; 9 nucleotides align to TRBD1. Looked up from germline, CDR1 is MNHEY and CDR2 is SMNVEV (reference sequence). This CDR3 region has 14 residues. J was trimmed by 6 bases and V by 7 bases; bases with no gene match: 8.

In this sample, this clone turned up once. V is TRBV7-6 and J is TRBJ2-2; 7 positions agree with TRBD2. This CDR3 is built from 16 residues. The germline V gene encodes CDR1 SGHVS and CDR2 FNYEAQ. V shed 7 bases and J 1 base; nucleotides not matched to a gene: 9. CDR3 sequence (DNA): TGTGCCAGCACCCCGCCGGGGGGATTGAACACCGGGGAGCTGTTTTTT. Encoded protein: CASTPPGGLNTGELFF.

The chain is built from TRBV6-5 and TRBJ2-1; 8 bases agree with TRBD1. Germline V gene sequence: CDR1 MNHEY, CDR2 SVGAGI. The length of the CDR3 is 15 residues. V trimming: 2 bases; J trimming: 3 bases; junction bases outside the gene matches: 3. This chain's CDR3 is CASSYDRGVYNEQFF. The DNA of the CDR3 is TGTGCCAGCAGTTACGACAGGGGCGTCTACAATGAGCAGTTCTTC.

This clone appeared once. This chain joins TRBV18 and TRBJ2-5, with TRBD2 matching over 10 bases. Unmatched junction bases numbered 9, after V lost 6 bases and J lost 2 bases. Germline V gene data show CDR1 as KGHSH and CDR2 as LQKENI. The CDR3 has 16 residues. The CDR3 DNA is TGTGCCAGCTCCCTCCCAGGACTAGCGGTACAAGAGACCCAGTACTTC. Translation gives CASSLPGLAVQETQYF.

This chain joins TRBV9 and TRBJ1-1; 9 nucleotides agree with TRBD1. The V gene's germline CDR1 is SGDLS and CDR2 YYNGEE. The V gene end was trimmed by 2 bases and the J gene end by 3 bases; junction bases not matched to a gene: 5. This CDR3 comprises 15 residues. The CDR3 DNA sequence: TGTGCCAGCAGCGTCCGGGACAGGGTGTACACTGAAGCTTTCTTT. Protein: CASSVRDRVYTEAFF.

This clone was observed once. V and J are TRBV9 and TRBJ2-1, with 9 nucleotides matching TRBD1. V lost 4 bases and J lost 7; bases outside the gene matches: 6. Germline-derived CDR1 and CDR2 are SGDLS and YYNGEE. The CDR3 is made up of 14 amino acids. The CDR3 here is CASSPRTGANEQFF. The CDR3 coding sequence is TGTGCCAGCAGCCCCCGGACAGGGGCAAATGAGCAGTTCTTC.

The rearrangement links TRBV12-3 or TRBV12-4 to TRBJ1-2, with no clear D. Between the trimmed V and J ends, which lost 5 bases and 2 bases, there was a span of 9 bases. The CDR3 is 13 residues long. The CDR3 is CASSPGRNYGYTF. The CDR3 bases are TGTGCCAGCAGTCCGGGTAGAAACTATGGCTACACCTTC.

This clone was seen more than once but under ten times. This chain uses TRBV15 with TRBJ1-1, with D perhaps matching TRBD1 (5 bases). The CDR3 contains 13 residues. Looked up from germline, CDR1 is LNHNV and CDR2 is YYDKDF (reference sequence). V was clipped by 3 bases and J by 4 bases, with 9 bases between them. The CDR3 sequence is CATSSREGTEAFF. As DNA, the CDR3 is TGTGCCACCAGCAGCAGGGAGGGCACTGAAGCTTTCTTT.

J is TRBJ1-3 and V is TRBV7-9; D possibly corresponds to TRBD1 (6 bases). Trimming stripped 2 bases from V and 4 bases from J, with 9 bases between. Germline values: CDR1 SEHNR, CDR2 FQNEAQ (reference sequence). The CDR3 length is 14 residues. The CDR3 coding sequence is TGTGCCAGCAGCTTACCGGGACAAGGAAACACCATATATTTT. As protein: CASSLPGQGNTIYF. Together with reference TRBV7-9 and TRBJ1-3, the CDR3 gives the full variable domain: DTGVSQNPRHKITKRGQNVTFRCDPISEHNRLYWYRQTLGQGPEFLTYFQNEAQLEKSRLLSDRFSAERPKGSFSTLEIQRTEQGDSAMYLCASSLPGQGNTIYFGEGSWLTVV.

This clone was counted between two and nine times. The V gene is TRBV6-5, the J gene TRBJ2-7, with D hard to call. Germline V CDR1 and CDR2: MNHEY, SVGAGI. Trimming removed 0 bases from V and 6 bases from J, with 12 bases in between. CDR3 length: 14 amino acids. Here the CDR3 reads CASSYSSRAREQYF. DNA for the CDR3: TGTGCCAGCAGTTACTCATCTAGAGCTCGCGAGCAGTACTTC.

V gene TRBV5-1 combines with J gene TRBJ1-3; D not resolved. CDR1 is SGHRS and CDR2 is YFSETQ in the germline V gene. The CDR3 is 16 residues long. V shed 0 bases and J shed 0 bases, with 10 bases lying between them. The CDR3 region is CASSLEFRSSGNTIYF. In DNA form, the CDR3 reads TGCGCCAGCAGCTTGGAGTTTCGGAGCTCTGGAAACACCATATATTTT.

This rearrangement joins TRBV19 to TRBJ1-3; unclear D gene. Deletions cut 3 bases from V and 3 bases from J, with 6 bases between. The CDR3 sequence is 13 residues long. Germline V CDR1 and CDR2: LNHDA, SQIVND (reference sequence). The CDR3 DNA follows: TGTGCCAGTAGTATTCCGGGTGGAAACACCATATATTTT. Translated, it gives CASSIPGGNTIYF.

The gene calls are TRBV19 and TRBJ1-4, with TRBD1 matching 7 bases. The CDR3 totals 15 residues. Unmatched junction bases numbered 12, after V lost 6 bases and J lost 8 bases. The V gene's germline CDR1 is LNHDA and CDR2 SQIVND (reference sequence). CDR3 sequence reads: CASSGTAGGGEKLFF. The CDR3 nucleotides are TGTGCCAGTAGCGGGACAGCCGGCGGAGGCGAAAAACTGTTTTTT.

The CDR3 is CASSEIVGNTIYF. For the CDR3, the DNA is TGTGCCAGCAGCGAGATTGTCGGAAACACCATATATTTT. V and J are TRBV2 and TRBJ1-3, with D unclear. CDR1 is SNHLY and CDR2 is FYNNEI in the germline V gene. CDR3 size: 13 residues. V was pared by 6 bases and J by 4 bases, with 10 bases between.

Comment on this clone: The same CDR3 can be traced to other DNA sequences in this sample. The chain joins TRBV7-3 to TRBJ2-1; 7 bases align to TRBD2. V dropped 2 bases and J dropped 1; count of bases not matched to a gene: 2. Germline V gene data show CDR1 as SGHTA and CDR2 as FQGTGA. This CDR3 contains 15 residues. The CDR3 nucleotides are TGTGCCAGCAGCTTATCCGGGGGGTCCTACAATGAGCAGTTCTTC. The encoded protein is CASSLSGGSYNEQFF.

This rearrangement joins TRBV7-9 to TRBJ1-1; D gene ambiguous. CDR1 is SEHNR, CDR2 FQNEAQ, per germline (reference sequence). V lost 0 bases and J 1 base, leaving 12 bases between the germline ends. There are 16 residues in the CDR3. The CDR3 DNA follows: TGTGCCAGCAGCTTAGCGGCCGGGGTTGGGAACACTGAAGCTTTCTTT. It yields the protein CASSLAAGVGNTEAFF. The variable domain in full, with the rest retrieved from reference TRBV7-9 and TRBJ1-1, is DTGVSQNPRHKITKRGQNVTFRCDPISEHNRLYWYRQTLGQGPEFLTYFQNEAQLEKSRLLSDRFSAERPKGSFSTLEIQRTEQGDSAMYLCASSLAAGVGNTEAFFGQGTRLTVV.

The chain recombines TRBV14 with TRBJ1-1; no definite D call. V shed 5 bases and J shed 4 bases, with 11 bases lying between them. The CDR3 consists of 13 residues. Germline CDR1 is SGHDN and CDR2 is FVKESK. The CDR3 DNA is TGTGCCAGCAGCGGGCAAAGGATCACTGAAGCTTTCTTT. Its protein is CASSGQRITEAFF.